This TCR beta chain was identified in a study of T cells expressing NK-cell markers. Reanalyzing the 5' RACE reads, TCRdb keeps one entry per CDR3 protein, without DNA. The clone table shows 450,000 to 600,000 distinct CDR3 sequences, with the ten largest holding around 4%. The CDR3 is 12 amino acids. Germline V gene data show CDR1 as SGHNT and CDR2 as YENEEA. This rearrangement joins TRBV11-3 to TRBJ2-3; TCRdb's D gene call, TRBD2, goes unchecked for lack of DNA. The source is a young man in good health. The specimen sequenced was blood T cells: a sorted CD56 or NKG2C T cell subset, CD4+ or CD8+ T cells, or bulk PBMC T cells (not recorded which). The CDR3 protein is CASRAGADTQYF.